Below, 20 T cell receptor beta chains from the same sample are listed, as sequenced in a study of identical twins. TCRdb independently ran MiXCR on the 5' RACE reads; one entry per CDR3 protein. Of hundreds of thousands of distinct CDR3 sequences listed, 8.5% to 9.5% are singletons. A further study also used this sample, focusing on yellow fever vaccine responses in identical twins.

Material: PBMCs. These receptors were collected from a woman between 18 and 30 years old in good health.

There are many counts of this clonotype. The V gene is TRBV5-1, the J gene TRBJ1-1; D remains ambiguous. The V and J ends lost 0 bases and 6 bases respectively, with 12 bases between them. Germline loops: CDR1 SGHRS, CDR2 YFSETQ. The CDR3 covers 14 residues. CDR3 sequence reads: CASSLDGFGAEAFF. The CDR3 DNA sequence: TGCGCCAGCAGCTTGGACGGCTTTGGCGCTGAAGCTTTCTTT. The complete variable domain, with remaining parts taken from reference TRBV5-1 and TRBJ1-1, reads KAGVTQTPRYLIKTRGQQVTLSCSPISGHRSVSWYQQTPGQGLQFLFEYFSETQRNKGNFPGRFSGRQFSNSRSEMNVSTLELGDSALYLCASSLDGFGAEAFFGQGTRLTVV.

This clonotype has more than one count but fewer than ten. This chain links TRBV9 with TRBJ2-2, with a tentative D call TRBD2 (6 bases). Germline V gene data show CDR1 as SGDLS and CDR2 as YYNGEE. The CDR3 is 18 amino acids. The V end lost 1 base, the J end lost 6 bases, and 22 bases lay between the germline ends. The CDR3 region is CASSVSPPGAGSAGELFF. CDR3 nucleotide sequence: TGTGCCAGCAGCGTATCCCCACCGGGCGCGGGATCCGCCGGGGAGCTGTTTTTT.

The genes are TRBV28 and TRBJ2-7; possibly TRBD1 for D (6 bases). Germline V gene data show CDR1 as MDHEN and CDR2 as SYDVKM. V shed 7 bases and J shed 4 bases, with 20 bases lying between them. This CDR3 is 15 amino acids long. This CDR3 is CASTLAPQGRYEQYF. For the CDR3, the DNA is TGTGCCAGCACCCTGGCCCCACAGGGTAGATACGAGCAGTACTTC.

This clonotype was counted a few times. The J gene is TRBJ2-7, the V gene TRBV20-1, with 11 positions matching TRBD1. Per the germline V gene, CDR1 is DFQATT and CDR2 is SNEGSKA (reference sequence). J gave up 7 bases and V 0 bases, and 8 bases lay outside the gene matches. CDR3 length: 15 amino acids. The chain's CDR3 is CSARDRDRGIIEQYF. The CDR3 DNA is TGCAGTGCTAGAGACCGGGACAGGGGGATAATTGAGCAGTACTTC.

The chain joins TRBV20-1 to TRBJ1-2; 7 bases agree with TRBD1. CDR3 length equals 15 residues. Trimming cost V 2 bases and J 0 bases; bases outside gene matches: 6. Germline V gene sequence: CDR1 DFQATT, CDR2 SNEGSKA (reference sequence). For the CDR3, the DNA is TGCAGTGCTAGATCGGGGGACAGAGCTAACTATGGCTACACCTTC. Its protein product is CSARSGDRANYGYTF.

This clonotype was counted many times. V and J are TRBV7-9 and TRBJ2-2; unclear D gene. The CDR3 consists of 14 residues. V shed 6 bases and J shed 6 bases, with 14 bases lying between them. From germline, CDR1 is SEHNR and CDR2 FQNEAQ (reference sequence). CDR3 DNA: TGTGCCAGCAGGTTAAATCCCGGGCCCGGGGAGCTGTTTTTT. Translating gives CASRLNPGPGELFF.

This clonotype turned up a few times. The chain joins TRBV3-1 to TRBJ2-7, with 7 bases lining up with TRBD2. Germline V CDR1 and CDR2: LGHDT, YNNKEL (reference sequence). The V and J ends lost 0 bases and 2 bases, in that order; junction bases with no gene match: 4. The CDR3 is 15 amino acids. In DNA, the CDR3 is TGTGCCAGCAGCCAAGAAGCGGGGAAGACCTACGAGCAGTACTTC. Translation gives CASSQEAGKTYEQYF.

Concerning this clonotype itself: A much larger clonotype is one base distant, so this may be a read error. The chain recombines TRBV12-3 or TRBV12-4 with TRBJ2-1; D perhaps matches TRBD2 (6 bases). The CDR3 is made up of 14 amino acids. CDR3 coding DNA: TGTGCCAGCAGTTTATCGAGCGGGTATAACGAGCAGATCTTC. Protein: CASSLSSGYNEQIF.

This clonotype was detected ten times or more. The chain combines TRBV6-4 with TRBJ1-1; perhaps TRBD1 as D (5 bases). Trimming pared 0 bases from V and 1 base from J, leaving 6 bases between. The germline V gene encodes CDR1 MRHNA and CDR2 SNTAGT. This CDR3 contains 14 residues. The CDR3 spells CASSDSTENTEAFF. The CDR3 DNA reads as TGTGCCAGCAGTGACTCGACAGAGAACACTGAAGCTTTCTTT.

This clonotype was recorded a few times. The chain couples TRBV7-9 to TRBJ2-7, with TRBD1 matching 8 bases. The germline V gene has CDR1 SEHNR and CDR2 FQNEAQ (reference sequence). This CDR3 is built from 14 residues. V shed 3 bases, J shed 5 bases, and the junction held 6 bases outside the gene matches. The CDR3 coding sequence is TGTGCCAGCAGCTTGAGGGACAGGCGGGACGAGCAGTACTTC. This sequence encodes CASSLRDRRDEQYF.

This chain connects TRBV28 to TRBJ2-1; TRBD2 matches at 8 bases. Losses at the gene ends were 5 bases for V and 5 bases for J; bases not matched to a gene: 8. In germline, CDR1 is MDHEN, CDR2 SYDVKM. This CDR3 is 15 amino acids long. The CDR3 here is CASSLPGLGNNEQFF. The CDR3 DNA is TGTGCCAGCAGTCTGCCGGGACTAGGGAACAATGAGCAGTTCTTC.

This clonotype was detected ten times or more. The chain combines TRBV24-1 with TRBJ2-1; D call uncertain. The V gene lost 4 bases and the J gene lost 10 bases, with 10 bases spanning the gap. The CDR3 loop spans 12 amino acids. Germline V gives CDR1 KGHDR, CDR2 SFDVKD. CDR3 loop: CATSDQTREQFF. Written as DNA, the CDR3 is TGTGCCACCAGTGACCAAACGAGGGAGCAGTTCTTC.

This chain uses TRBV27 with TRBJ2-2, with unresolved D. Germline V gene lookup returns CDR1 MNHEY and CDR2 SMNVEV (reference sequence). CDR3 length equals 16 residues. Trimming removed 3 bases from V and 1 base from J, with 12 bases in between. Written as DNA, the CDR3 is TGTGCCAGCAGTTTGATCATATTGGGGAACACCGGGGAGCTGTTTTTT. Its translation is CASSLIILGNTGELFF.

This clonotype has just a few counts. The chain is built from TRBV24-1 and TRBJ2-5; the D is unclear. The V end was cut by 6 bases, the J end by 0 bases, with 7 bases between. The germline CDR1 and CDR2 sequences are KGHDR and SFDVKD. The CDR3 length is 13 residues. Here the CDR3 reads CATSSVYQETQYF. The DNA for the CDR3 is TGTGCCACCAGTTCCGTCTACCAAGAGACCCAGTACTTC.

This clonotype came up a few times. This chain links TRBV5-1 with TRBJ1-2; D possibly corresponds to TRBD1 (6 bases). This CDR3 has 16 residues. The germline V gene has CDR1 SGHRS and CDR2 YFSETQ. V was pared by 0 bases and J by 3 bases, with 15 bases between. The CDR3 coding sequence is TGCGCCAGCAGCTTGGTGTTGTCAGGGGAGCACTATGGCTACACCTTC. It is translated as CASSLVLSGEHYGYTF.

This clonotype was seen a handful of times. The chain links TRBV4-3 to TRBJ1-1; D might be TRBD1 (5 bases). Germline V gene lookup returns CDR1 LGHNA and CDR2 YSLEER. This CDR3 is 16 amino acids long. Trimming pared 2 bases from V and 0 bases from J, leaving 13 bases between. CDR3 nucleotide sequence: TGCGCCAGCAGCCAACAGGGCCCGCCTATGAACACTGAAGCTTTCTTT. Encoded protein: CASSQQGPPMNTEAFF.

V and J are TRBV12-5 and TRBJ1-1; TRBD1 matches at 8 bases. This CDR3 is built from 14 residues. Losses at the gene ends were 7 bases for V and 1 base for J; bases not matched to a gene: 5. CDR1 and CDR2 (germline): LGHNT, FRNRAP. The chain's CDR3 is CASAPGGSNTEAFF. In DNA form, the CDR3 reads TGTGCTAGTGCCCCAGGGGGCTCGAACACTGAAGCTTTCTTT.

Ten or more counts support this clonotype. The chain couples TRBV3-1 to TRBJ2-7; D is unclear. Germline CDR1 and CDR2: LGHDT and YNNKEL (reference sequence). The CDR3 runs 14 residues. V was cut by 1 base and J by 2 bases, with 9 bases left in between. Here the CDR3 DNA reads TGTGCCAGCAGCCAAGTGACCACCACCTACGAGCAGTACTTC. Translating gives CASSQVTTTYEQYF.

CDR3 loop: CASSFGQGGLYEQYF. CDR3 nucleotides: TGTGCCAGTAGTTTTGGACAGGGTGGGCTCTACGAGCAGTACTTC. V gene TRBV19 combines with J gene TRBJ2-7, with 8 bases matching TRBD1. After removal of 5 bases from V and 3 bases from J, the junction contained 9 bases not matched to a gene. CDR1 and CDR2 (germline): LNHDA, SQIVND (reference sequence). The CDR3 spans 15 residues.

V gene TRBV5-1 combines with J gene TRBJ1-4, with a weak D call TRBD1 (5 bases). CDR1 SGHRS and CDR2 YFSETQ come from the germline V gene. V lost 3 bases and J 12 bases, leaving 15 bases between the germline ends. This CDR3 has 13 amino acids. CDR3 in amino acids: CASSYDDRGELFF. CDR3 nucleotides: TGCGCCAGCAGCTACGACGACCGAGGGGAACTGTTTTTT.